This entry concerns a single T cell receptor beta chain. Its antigen is still unknown. The sample holds no much larger clone one base away, and base qualities are not on file. Trimming costs V 0 bases and J 5 bases, and their ends lie 11 bases apart. According to the germline V gene (reference sequence), CDR1 reads LNHNV and CDR2 reads YYDKDF. From the cysteine through the phenylalanine, the CDR3 covers 15 amino acids. The DNA shown is the 45-base CDR3, in frame from base 1. A FACSAria II was used to sort memory CD4+ T cells, defined as single viable CD3+CD4+CD8-CD45RO+ cells. CMV serostatus was assessed using a Roche Elecsys assay, by which serum IgG against CMV pp150, pp28, p38 and p52 was detected. Once the samples were thawed, total CD4+ T cells were enriched through positive selection using CD4 magnetic microbeads. The samples came from a separate study whose specific focus was interrogating the CD4+ T cell memory repertoire. Peripheral blood mononuclear cells were isolated and cryopreserved according to standard operating procedures, and serum was stored at -80 degrees C. The staining used CD3-PerCP (BW264/56), CD4-APC (RPA-T4), CD45RO-PE (UCHT1) and CD8-Pacific Orange (3B5) antibodies, and Sytox blue was used to exclude non-viable cells.

These data originate in a study of memory CD4+ T cells and cytomegalovirus serostatus (dated by TCRdb to about 2019). About the investigation overall: The 35 or so healthy Belgian adults in the cohort included 9 who were CMV seropositive and roughly 25 who were CMV seronegative. The study sequenced CD4+ memory TCRbeta repertoires of a Belgian cohort with known cytomegalovirus serostatus to replicate a published TCR-based CMV serostatus classifier.

Results and caveats for the whole study, not just this receptor: Only CD4+CD45RO+ memory cells were sequenced, in contrast to the original study, which included naive and memory CD4+ and CD8+ populations. For predicting CMV serostatus, the median bootstrapped AUC was approximately 0.95 using the original framework and roughly 0.91 using a US-trained random forest. Results were interpreted as suggesting that the CMV-associated TCR signature is largely present in the CD4+ memory repertoire. Of 164 previously reported CMV-associated TCRbeta sequences, 55 to 75 appeared in the CD4+ memory repertoires, each in one to five individuals. The original-framework classifier achieved a median bootstrapped AUC of approximately 0.95 with a 95% CI of 0.76-1.00 on the Belgian cohort.

Genomic DNA was extracted from sorted cells with the Quick-DNA Microprep Kit. Amplification of TCRbeta DNA was done with the immunoSEQ hsTCRbeta kit, following the protocol from the manufacturer. An Illumina MiSeq instrument was used to sequence the TCRbeta libraries. Turning to the authors' computational methods: Removing out-of-frame sequences left 2,204,828 distinct TCRbeta sequences, an average of roughly 63,000 per individual. Each individual was scored using the number of some 150 previously reported CMV-associated TCRbeta sequences that the individual carried and the total number of productive distinct TCRbeta sequences. A beta-binomial model was reimplemented in Python, and random forests from scikit-learn, run with default parameters, were trained on data from the US cohort. Classifier performance on the Belgian cohort was reported as the median AUC with percentile confidence intervals calculated over 10,000 bootstrap iterations. TCRdb holds this immuneACCESS table with in-frame rearrangements only. Some clones are missing; in checked studies, unresolved V genes explain under half, and the rest has no known cause. The DNA was the basis for D and trimming; V, J and clone size are from that table. The sample profile shows 40,000 to 45,000 clones; more than 65% of them were found once. Jointly, the top ten make up less than 2.5% of the sample.

This receptor was obtained from an adult in good health and CMV-seronegative. The sequence is built from TRBV15 and TRBJ1-5, with the D gene not clear enough to name. Sequencing used memory CD4+ T cells from blood. The DNA reads TGTGCCACCAGCAGAGACCCCGCCTCAGATCAGCCCCAGCATTTT. Its translation is CATSRDPASDQPQHF.